The 12 T cell receptor beta chains below come from one sample, sequenced in a study of technical replicates of blood from several donors. The table came from immunoSEQ multiplex PCR; TCRdb's copy has only in-frame clones and leaves some out. The repertoire has 100,000 or so clones, roughly 95% of them found once; the top ten carry 0.2% to 0.25%. Sequencing was carried out using T cells isolated from PBMCs. These TCRs come from a human donor in good health.

This clone was counted between two and nine times. J is TRBJ1-5 and V is TRBV30, with D possibly matching TRBD1 (5 bases). The CDR3 loop spans 13 amino acids. Germline values: CDR1 GTSNPN, CDR2 SVGIG (reference sequence). Trimming removed 4 bases from V and 6 bases from J, with 13 bases in between. CDR3 amino acids: CAWTGRFGQPQHF. The CDR3 bases are TGTGCCTGGACAGGGAGGTTTGGTCAGCCCCAGCATTTT.

This clone was detected only once. The gene calls are TRBV28 and TRBJ1-4; D unclear. V lost 6 bases, J lost 4 bases, and 9 bases lay in between. The CDR3 length is 13 residues. Germline-derived CDR1 and CDR2 are MDHEN and SYDVKM. CDR3 sequence reads: CASRKINNEKLFF. The CDR3 coding sequence is TGTGCCAGCAGAAAAATAAATAATGAAAAACTGTTTTTT. The variable domain in full, completed from reference TRBV28 and TRBJ1-4, reads DVKVTQSSRYLVKRTGEKVFLECVQDMDHENMFWYRQDPGLGLRLIYFSYDVKMKEKGDIPEGYSVSREKKERFSLILESASTNQTSMYLCASRKINNEKLFFGSGTQLSVL.

The V gene is TRBV4-2, the J gene TRBJ1-2; D not resolved. From germline, CDR1 is LGHNA and CDR2 YNFKEQ. Trimming pared 0 bases from V and 4 bases from J, leaving 12 bases between. The CDR3 runs 15 residues. The CDR3 sequence: CASSQEVTTGYGYTF. The DNA for the CDR3 is TGTGCCAGCAGCCAAGAAGTAACCACGGGCTATGGCTACACCTTC.

The table lists this clone with a count of one. The chain combines TRBV5-1 with TRBJ1-1, with D unresolved. Germline V gene sequence: CDR1 SGHRS, CDR2 YFSETQ. The germline V and J ends were trimmed by 0 bases and 1 base, with 16 bases remaining between them. This CDR3 comprises 17 residues. The CDR3 DNA reads as TGCGCCAGCAGCTTGGGGCCCGTTACCGGGGAGAACACTGAAGCTTTCTTT. Encoded protein: CASSLGPVTGENTEAFF. Looking up the rest from reference TRBV5-1 and TRBJ1-1 gives the full variable domain: KAGVTQTPRYLIKTRGQQVTLSCSPISGHRSVSWYQQTPGQGLQFLFEYFSETQRNKGNFPGRFSGRQFSNSRSEMNVSTLELGDSALYLCASSLGPVTGENTEAFFGQGTRLTVV.

V and J are TRBV7-3 and TRBJ2-4; D possibly corresponds to TRBD1 (6 bases). The germline V gene encodes CDR1 SGHTA and CDR2 FQGTGA. V shed 4 bases and J shed 0 bases, with 10 bases lying between them. The CDR3 runs to 15 residues. CDR3 protein: CASSSAGEAKNIQYF. CDR3 bases: TGTGCCAGCAGCTCTGCAGGGGAAGCCAAAAACATTCAGTACTTC. The full variable domain, completed using reference TRBV7-3 and TRBJ2-4, is GAGVSQTPSNKVTEKGKYVELRCDPISGHTALYWYRQSLGQGPEFLIYFQGTGAADDSGLPNDRFFAVRPEGSVSTLKIQRTERGDSAVYLCASSSAGEAKNIQYFGAGTRLSVL.

V usage is TRBV12-5 and J usage is TRBJ1-2; D may be TRBD1 (6 bases). This CDR3 comprises 18 residues. Germline V gene sequence: CDR1 LGHNT, CDR2 FRNRAP. Trimming pared 0 bases from V and 3 bases from J, leaving 20 bases between. In DNA form, the CDR3 reads TGTGCTAGTGGTTTGGTACTCACCGGGGACATAAGCGACTATGGCTACACCTTC. Translation: CASGLVLTGDISDYGYTF.

The chain combines TRBV6-5 with TRBJ1-6, with a possible D match to TRBD1 (5 bases). Germline values: CDR1 MNHEY, CDR2 SVGAGI. The CDR3 is 16 amino acids. Trimming left V 0 bases short and J 7 bases short, with 13 bases between. This chain's CDR3 is CASSYSTAGPNSPLHF. Here the CDR3 DNA reads TGTGCCAGCAGTTACTCGACCGCGGGACCGAATTCACCCCTCCACTTT.

The J gene is TRBJ2-3, the V gene TRBV5-6, with 7 bases that match TRBD1. V was clipped by 4 bases and J by 4 bases; unmatched bases: 3. The CDR3 has 13 amino acids. In germline, CDR1 is SGHDT, CDR2 YYEEEE. As DNA, the CDR3 is TGTGCCAGCAGCATACAGGGGCCAGATACGCAGTATTTT. It encodes CASSIQGPDTQYF.

This clone occurred once. CDR3 protein: CASSIQGGATEAFF. In DNA, the CDR3 is TGTGCCAGCAGCATACAGGGGGGGGCCACTGAAGCTTTCTTT. This rearrangement joins TRBV14 to TRBJ1-1, with 8 bases aligning to TRBD1. Germline CDR1 SGHDN, CDR2 FVKESK. CDR3 length equals 14 residues. After removal of 5 bases from V and 4 bases from J, the junction contained 6 bases not matched to a gene.

The chain joins TRBV5-1 to TRBJ2-1; a possible D gene is TRBD1 (5 bases). The CDR3 is 17 amino acids. The ends were cut back, 4 bases at V and 6 bases at J, with 23 bases in the middle. Germline CDR1 is SGHRS and CDR2 is YFSETQ. CDR3 DNA: TGCGCCAGCAGCCCTGACCCGCCCGACAGAGTACCCAATGAGCAGTTCTTC. It encodes CASSPDPPDRVPNEQFF.

The V gene is TRBV19, the J gene TRBJ2-3; tentative D call: TRBD2 (6 bases). The CDR3 is 15 residues long. Trimming cost V 3 bases and J 4 bases, with 14 bases left between them. CDR1 and CDR2 from the germline V gene are LNHDA and SQIVND (reference sequence). The CDR3 nucleotides read TGTGCCAGTAGTATCAGACTAGTTTCGGCAGATACGCAGTATTTT. It codes for CASSIRLVSADTQYF.

This clone appeared once. The J gene is TRBJ2-7, the V gene TRBV30; 10 bases align to TRBD2. CDR1 GTSNPN and CDR2 SVGIG come from the germline V gene (reference sequence). The CDR3 loop spans 13 amino acids. Unmatched junction bases numbered 5, after V lost 8 bases and J lost 1 base. The CDR3: CARSLAGSYEQYF. DNA for the CDR3: TGTGCCCGGTCACTAGCGGGGTCCTACGAGCAGTACTTC.